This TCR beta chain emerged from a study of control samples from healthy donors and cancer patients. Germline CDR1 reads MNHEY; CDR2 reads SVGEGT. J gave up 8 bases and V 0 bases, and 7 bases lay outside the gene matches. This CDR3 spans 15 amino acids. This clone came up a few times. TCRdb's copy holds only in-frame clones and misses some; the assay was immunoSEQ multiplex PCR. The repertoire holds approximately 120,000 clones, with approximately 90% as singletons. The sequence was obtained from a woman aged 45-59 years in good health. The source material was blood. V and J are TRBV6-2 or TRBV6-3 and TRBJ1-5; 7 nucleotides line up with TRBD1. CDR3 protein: CASSYSPGQLKPQHF. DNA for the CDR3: TGTGCCAGCAGTTACTCTCCGGGACAGCTGAAGCCCCAGCATTTT.